This TCR beta chain was identified in a study of CD8+ T cells in alopecia areata. General study points: With patients, TCR sharing proved less clear than in mice, a difference possibly related to HLA. Resident alphabeta T-cell populations of normal skin are likewise subject to sequencing in scalp samples. Alopecia totalis/universalis scalp especially showed more expanded CD8+ clones than normal scalp.

The germline CDR1 and CDR2 sequences are MNHEY and SVGAGI. Trimming at V came to 6 bases and at J to 2 bases, leaving 7 bases not matched to a gene. The CDR3 has 14 amino acids. cDNA reverse transcribed from extracted RNA served as the sequencing template. Some clones are missing from TCRdb's copy, which holds only in-frame ones; the method was immunoSEQ multiplex PCR. There are 140,000 to 150,000 clones in the sample; 62% occur only once, and 36% lies in the top ten. This clone has a single count. Its antigen is unidentified. The sequence came from a human donor in good health. The chain has TRBV6-5 and TRBJ2-7; 7 bases are shared with TRBD2. Sequences were obtained from CD8+ T cells sorted from blood. Here the CDR3 reads CASSPAGWTYEQYF. DNA for the CDR3: TGTGCCAGCAGCCCAGCGGGGTGGACCTACGAGCAGTACTTC.